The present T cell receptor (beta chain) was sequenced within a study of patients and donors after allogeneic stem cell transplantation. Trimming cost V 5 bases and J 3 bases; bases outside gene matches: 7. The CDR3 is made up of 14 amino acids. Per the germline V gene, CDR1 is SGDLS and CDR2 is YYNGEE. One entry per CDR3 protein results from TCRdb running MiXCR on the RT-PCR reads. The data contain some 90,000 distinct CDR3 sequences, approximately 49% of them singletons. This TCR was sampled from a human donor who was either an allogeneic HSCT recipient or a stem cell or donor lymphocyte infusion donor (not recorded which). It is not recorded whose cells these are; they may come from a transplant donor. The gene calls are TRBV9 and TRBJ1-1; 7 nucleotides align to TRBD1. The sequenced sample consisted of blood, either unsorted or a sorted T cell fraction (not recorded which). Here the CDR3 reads CASRFPRGDTEAFF. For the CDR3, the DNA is TGTGCCAGCAGATTCCCCAGGGGGGACACTGAAGCTTTCTTT.